This T cell receptor (beta chain) was sequenced for a study of molecular identifiers for immune sequencing clone quantification. Findings and caveats of the study: Clones carrying above 20 RNA copies accounted for over 99% of effector molecules, under 1% in naive cells. Approximately 910,000 naive cells reportedly did not prevent detection of spiked Jurkat TCR RNA from one cell.

Methods described previously, with TCR primers listed, were used for bulk TCR libraries. TCRdb analysed the PCR reads with MiXCR anew, one entry per CDR3 protein. This sample has more than 550,000 distinct CDR3 sequences, with roughly 25% found just once. Remarks on this clonotype: Its target is not known. A junction end diverges from the germline sequence, so it may reflect a read error.

This CDR3 has 14 amino acids. The V and J genes are TRBV12-3 or TRBV12-4 and TRBJ2-4; no reliable D call. The receptor's source is a human donor in good health. Some libraries in this study had Jurkat cell RNA spiked in. The specimen sequenced was naive CD8+ T cells from blood, with Jurkat cell RNA spiked in. Indicated subset: FACS-sorted CD8+CD4-CCR7+CD45RA+ naive T cells. The CDR3 region is CASSSRGDKNVQYF. CDR3 bases: TGTGCCAGCTCAAGCAGAGGAGACAAAAACGTTCAGTACTTC.